This T cell receptor beta chain was sequenced during a study of blood T cell repertoires in COVID-19. Across the whole study: Sites across the United States, Italy and Spain contributed samples from acute and convalescent COVID-19.

V was trimmed by 4 bases and J by 4 bases, leaving 16 bases between them. Germline lookup yields CDR1 MNHEY and CDR2 SVGAGI. CDR3 length: 15 amino acids. Study processing details: Reference gene primer amplification gave nucleated cell count estimates. Clones were read by immunoSEQ multiplex PCR, and TCRdb kept only the in-frame ones, dropping some. The V and J calls and the clone size are those of that table, but D and trimming were determined from the DNA. Of 10,000 to 11,000 clones listed, around 90% were seen once; the top ten hold more than 25%. This clonotype was obtained from a man aged 25 to 45 with active or convalescent COVID-19. This sequence joins TRBV6-5 and TRBJ1-2; D possibly corresponds to TRBD1 (5 bases). Sequencing input: peripheral blood. The CDR3 DNA reads as TGTGCCAGCAGTTCCCTTTCAAGGGGAATCTATGGCTACACCTTC. Translated: CASSSLSRGIYGYTF.